Below, 27 T cell receptor beta chains from the same sample are listed, as sequenced in a study of T cells expressing NK-cell markers. Each CDR3 protein gets one entry in TCRdb, which reprocessed the 5' RACE reads and gives no DNA. The sample includes 200,000 to 300,000 distinct CDR3 sequences. Input material: blood T cells: a sorted CD56 or NKG2C T cell subset, CD4+ or CD8+ T cells, or bulk PBMC T cells (not recorded which). Source of these receptors: a man aged 18 to 29 in good health.

The chain carries TRBV29-1 and TRBJ2-7; TCRdb calls TRBD2, which cannot be checked without DNA. This CDR3 has 15 amino acids. The germline CDR1 and CDR2 sequences are SQVTM and ANQGSEA. CDR3: CSVRMGASGDYEQYF.

V gene TRBV11-2 combines with J gene TRBJ2-5; with no DNA, the TCRdb D assignment of TRBD2 cannot be verified. In germline, CDR1 is SGHAT, CDR2 FQNNGV. This CDR3 has 16 residues. The CDR3 protein is CASSRTPGLGGETQYF.

The chain recombines TRBV10-1 with TRBJ1-2; as DNA is missing, the TRBD1 call by TCRdb cannot be tested. Germline CDR1 and CDR2: WNHNN and SYGVQD (reference sequence). CDR3 size: 13 residues. The CDR3 spells CASSDRGAYGYTF.

The chain couples TRBV20-1 to TRBJ1-2; TCRdb's D gene call, TRBD1, goes unchecked for lack of DNA. The germline V gene has CDR1 DFQATT and CDR2 SNEGSKA (reference sequence). The CDR3 is 12 residues long. This CDR3 reads CSAPGTDYGYTF.

This sequence joins TRBV7-2 and TRBJ2-7; TCRdb selects TRBD1, and the lack of DNA leaves this call unchecked. CDR1 is SGHTA, CDR2 FQGNSA, per germline. The CDR3 sequence is 12 residues long. CDR3 protein: CASRTGQYEQYF.

V gene TRBV4-3 combines with J gene TRBJ2-3; TCRdb selects TRBD2, and the lack of DNA leaves this call unchecked. The V gene's germline CDR1 is LGHNA and CDR2 YSLEER. The CDR3 is 19 amino acids. The CDR3 loop is CASSQEVSTGTSGTDTQYF.

The V and J genes are TRBV5-6 and TRBJ2-3; without DNA, the TCRdb call of TRBD2 cannot be checked. This CDR3 has 17 amino acids. Germline loops: CDR1 SGHDT, CDR2 YYEEEE. The CDR3 here is CASSGPLSGDFTDTQYF.

This rearrangement joins TRBV20-1 to TRBJ1-1; TCRdb returns TRBD1, unconfirmable since there is no DNA. The germline gives CDR1 DFQATT, CDR2 SNEGSKA (reference sequence). CDR3 length equals 13 residues. CDR3 sequence: CSATTFRGASAFF.

The chain links TRBV4-3 to TRBJ2-2. In germline, CDR1 is LGHNA, CDR2 YSLEER. The CDR3 is 17 amino acids. CDR3 residues: CASSQDPVGVGTGELFF.

The chain is built from TRBV20-1 and TRBJ2-5; the D call from TCRdb, TRBD2, cannot be confirmed without DNA. The CDR3 is 16 residues long. The germline V gene encodes CDR1 DFQATT and CDR2 SNEGSKA (reference sequence). CDR3 protein: CSASTSGRALQETQYF.

The CDR3 reads CASSYRSDTTDTQYF. V is TRBV12-3 or TRBV12-4 and J is TRBJ2-3; TCRdb selects TRBD1, and the lack of DNA leaves this call unchecked. The CDR3 is made up of 15 amino acids.

This chain connects TRBV20-1 to TRBJ1-5; without DNA, the TCRdb call of TRBD1 cannot be checked. Germline-derived CDR1 and CDR2 are DFQATT and SNEGSKA (reference sequence). This CDR3 has 15 amino acids. CDR3 residues: CSARQGAVVDQPQHF.

CDR3 residues: CATSFSIYETQYF. The rearrangement links TRBV15 to TRBJ2-5. This CDR3 is built from 13 residues. Germline-derived CDR1 and CDR2 are LNHNV and YYDKDF (reference sequence). Looking up the rest from reference TRBV15 and TRBJ2-5 gives the full variable domain: DAMVIQNPRYQVTQFGKPVTLSCSQTLNHNVMYWYQQKSSQAPKLLFHYYDKDFNNEADTPDNFQSRRPNTSFCFLDIRSPGLGDTAMYLCATSFSIYETQYFGPGTRLLVL.

The genes are TRBV2 and TRBJ2-3; TCRdb's D gene call, TRBD1, goes unchecked for lack of DNA. Germline CDR1 is SNHLY and CDR2 is FYNNEI. The CDR3 has 15 amino acids. CDR3 loop: CASILGGGGSDTQYF.

The CDR3 region is CASSLEGSLGYTF. The rearrangement uses TRBV5-5 and TRBJ1-2. The CDR3 extends over 13 amino acids. Looked up from germline, CDR1 is SGHKS and CDR2 is YYEKEE (reference sequence). The full variable domain, completed using reference TRBV5-5 and TRBJ1-2, is DAGVTQSPTHLIKTRGQQVTLRCSPISGHKSVSWYQQVLGQGPQFIFQYYEKEERGRGNFPDRFSARQFPNYSSELNVNALLLGDSALYLCASSLEGSLGYTFGSGTRLTVV.

This chain links TRBV4-3 with TRBJ2-1. CDR1 is LGHNA, CDR2 YSLEER, per germline. This CDR3 has 15 residues. CDR3 sequence: CASSQDLGGYNEQFF.

This CDR3 reads CASSRDRGFLTEAFF. The chain has TRBV12-3 or TRBV12-4 and TRBJ1-1; TCRdb's D gene call, TRBD1, goes unchecked for lack of DNA. The CDR3 is 15 amino acids.

This chain links TRBV20-1 with TRBJ2-1; as DNA is missing, the TRBD1 call by TCRdb cannot be tested. The germline V gene encodes CDR1 DFQATT and CDR2 SNEGSKA (reference sequence). The CDR3 has 14 residues. The CDR3: CSASRGGLDNEQFF.

The chain combines TRBV19 with TRBJ2-6. The CDR3 has 14 amino acids. Germline CDR1 and CDR2: LNHDA and SQIVND (reference sequence). CDR3 in amino acids: CASSYISGANVLTF.

The V and J genes are TRBV21-1 and TRBJ2-2; TCRdb designates TRBD1, a call that cannot be tested without DNA. TRBV21-1 represents a pseudogene. The CDR3 is 16 residues long. CDR3 amino acids: CASSKVRGVDTGELFF.

The chain has TRBV29-1 and TRBJ1-1; lacking DNA, the TRBD1 call made by TCRdb goes unchecked. Germline V lookup: CDR1 SQVTM, CDR2 ANQGSEA. CDR3 size: 12 residues. CDR3: CSVTGLGTEAFF.

The genes are TRBV7-2 and TRBJ2-7; there is no DNA to check the TCRdb D call of TRBD2. The germline V gene has CDR1 SGHTA and CDR2 FQGNSA. The CDR3 length is 18 residues. The CDR3 loop is CASSFAGQVLSGSDEQYF.

The chain carries TRBV27 and TRBJ2-5; there is no DNA to check the TCRdb D call of TRBD1. The CDR3 spans 14 residues. Per the germline V gene, CDR1 is MNHEY and CDR2 is SMNVEV (reference sequence). CDR3 region: CASSLSGQQETQYF.

The chain joins TRBV20-1 to TRBJ2-5; TCRdb designates TRBD1, a call that cannot be tested without DNA. CDR3 length: 12 amino acids. Per germline, CDR1 DFQATT and CDR2 SNEGSKA (reference sequence). CDR3 region: CSAATGGETQYF.

The genes are TRBV19 and TRBJ1-5; TCRdb's assignment of TRBD1 cannot be checked, as there is no DNA. The germline gives CDR1 LNHDA, CDR2 SQIVND (reference sequence). The CDR3 is 14 amino acids. The CDR3 spells CASKTGTGGQPQHF.

The chain has TRBV11-2 and TRBJ2-1; TCRdb picks TRBD1, but there is no DNA to check that call. The germline CDR1 and CDR2 sequences are SGHAT and FQNNGV. The CDR3 runs to 12 residues. CDR3 residues: CASSSDRVLEFF.

The rearrangement joins TRBV12-3 or TRBV12-4 to TRBJ2-1; the D call from TCRdb, TRBD1, cannot be confirmed without DNA. The CDR3 spans 12 residues. The CDR3 sequence: CASSPPYVEQFF.